Sequencing of this TCR beta chain was carried out in a study of Ad26.COV2.S vaccination and SARS-CoV-2 variants. Study-wide results and caveats: After vaccination, substantial breadth of spike-specific CD8+ and CD4+ responses was reported.

The data were produced by immunoSEQ multiplex PCR, yet TCRdb's version contains in-frame clones alone and is incomplete. The sample consists of about 140,000 clones, 80% to 90% of them appearing once. With regard to this clone: No antigen is known for it.

The source is a human donor who had recovered from COVID-19. This material consisted of peripheral blood, taken after recovery from COVID-19.

CDR3 bases: TGCGCCAGCAGATTGAACGCGGGGGTGGGTGCCGGGGAGCTGTTTTTT. It encodes CASRLNAGVGAGELFF. The chain couples TRBV5-1 to TRBJ2-2; 7 bases are shared with TRBD2. This CDR3 comprises 16 residues. V lost 5 bases to trimming and J lost 6 bases; unmatched junction nucleotides: 13. Germline-derived CDR1 and CDR2 are SGHRS and YFSETQ.